This is a list of T cell receptor beta chains from one sample in a study of post-analysis software for immune sequencing data. TCRdb reprocessed the PCR reads with MiXCR, giving one entry per CDR3 protein. The sample includes almost 700,000 distinct CDR3 sequences, about 60% seen only once; the top ten take approximately 10%. Material for sequencing was blood. Receptor source: a girl aged 2-10 years with multiple sclerosis. CDR3s leave out the opening cysteine and the closing phenylalanine or tryptophan. D genes are given only for firm matches.

d_call	j_call	v_call	cdr3_aa
.	TRBJ2-1	TRBV29-1	SVSGAYSEQF
TRBD2	TRBJ2-7	TRBV4-2	ASSQEGLANYEQY
.	TRBJ1-6	TRBV5-5	ASSGPEYNSPLH
.	TRBJ2-3	TRBV12-3/TRBV12-4	ASSFYSDTQY
.	TRBJ2-7	TRBV10-3	AISDPPSRGYEQY
.	TRBJ1-5	TRBV6-6	ASSPDRSNQPQH
.	TRBJ1-1	TRBV29-1	SVDSGAMNTEAF
TRBD1	TRBJ1-1	TRBV27	ASSLYRGTEAF
.	TRBJ1-2	TRBV6-6	ASSYSSGSPYGYT
.	TRBJ2-7	TRBV4-1	ASSSMGTTISYEQY
TRBD2	TRBJ2-1	TRBV12-3/TRBV12-4	ASSLEQGLAVSYNGQF
.	TRBJ1-2	TRBV10-3	AISDRTDYGYT
TRBD1	TRBJ2-1	TRBV20-1	SARPINRGSQWF
.	TRBJ2-1	TRBV9	ASSVAPNNEQF
TRBD1	TRBJ2-7	TRBV28	ASNHPGQGISNEQY
TRBD1	TRBJ1-5	TRBV7-9	ASSLGGGTDSNQPQH
.	TRBJ2-4	TRBV6-1	ASSFQLAKNIQY
TRBD2	TRBJ2-3	TRBV7-8	ASSLVLGLAGGPHTASTDTQY
.	TRBJ2-3	TRBV2	ASSEAEDTQY
.	TRBJ2-3	TRBV5-8	ASSPRLRDSTDTQY
.	TRBJ2-5	TRBV20-1	SASPTEETQY
TRBD1	TRBJ1-2	TRBV5-1	ASSLGQGNGYT
.	TRBJ1-2	TRBV10-3	AISEDRSNYGYT
.	TRBJ1-2	TRBV12-3/TRBV12-4	ATTTGGYGYT
.	TRBJ2-1	TRBV20-1	SAGVLARGEQF
TRBD1	TRBJ2-7	TRBV6-9	ASSFDRAYTYEQY
TRBD2	TRBJ2-3	TRBV6-2/TRBV6-3	ASSPVWTSEALTDTQY
TRBD2	TRBJ2-3	TRBV5-1	ASSFGGGSPSTDTQY
.	TRBJ2-3	TRBV20-1	SARDPSPLDTQY
.	TRBJ2-1	TRBV6-2/TRBV6-3	ASSYLGGAKF
TRBD2	TRBJ2-7	TRBV9	ASSGGLAGTSYEQY
TRBD1	TRBJ2-3	TRBV7-3	ASSLVTGEPPDTQY
.	TRBJ2-7	TRBV20-1	SARDSRGSSYEQY
.	TRBJ2-3	TRBV5-1	ASSANRDTQY
TRBD2	TRBJ2-1	TRBV7-9	ASSSTELADLYNEQF
TRBD2	TRBJ2-5	TRBV10-3	AISRTVGTTQETQY
.	TRBJ1-4	TRBV4-2	ASSQVDGGGRTNEKLF
TRBD2	TRBJ2-3	TRBV29-1	SVEDPHSGSSPDTQY
TRBD1	TRBJ1-5	TRBV27	ASTPDRGENSNQPQH
.	TRBJ2-1	TRBV5-1	ASSLGVDLNSGAYYEQF
TRBD2	TRBJ2-7	TRBV20-1	SARGVSGRSSYEQY
.	TRBJ2-5	TRBV20-1	SARPPAVETQY